This TCR beta chain originates from a study of immune characterization of retroperitoneal liposarcoma. By proportion, this clonotype is medium-sized. The CDR3 has 14 amino acids. V was pared by 4 bases and J by 7 bases, with 14 bases between. Germline CDR1 SGHVS, CDR2 FNYEAQ. Using its own MiXCR run on the PCR reads, TCRdb lists one record per CDR3 protein. The data contain about 10,000 distinct CDR3 sequences, around 30% of them seen just once; the ten biggest clones take up about 9%. The TCR sequence derives from a female donor with retroperitoneal liposarcoma. Material: tumor tissue. The V and J genes are TRBV7-6 and TRBJ2-1; the D gene is possibly TRBD2 (5 bases). CDR3 DNA: TGTGCCAGCAGCTCGAGGCTTCGGGGAAATGAGCAGTTCTTC. This encodes CASSSRLRGNEQFF.